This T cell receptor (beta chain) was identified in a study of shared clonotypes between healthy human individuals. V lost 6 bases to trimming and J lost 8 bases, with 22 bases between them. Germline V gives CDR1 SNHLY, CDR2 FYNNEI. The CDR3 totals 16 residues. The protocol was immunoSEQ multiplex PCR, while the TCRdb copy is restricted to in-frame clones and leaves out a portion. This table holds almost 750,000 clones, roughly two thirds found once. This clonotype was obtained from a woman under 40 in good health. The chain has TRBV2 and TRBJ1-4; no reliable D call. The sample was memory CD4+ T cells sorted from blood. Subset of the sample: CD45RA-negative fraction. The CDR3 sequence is CASRSRWTGKWEKLFF. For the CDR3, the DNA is TGTGCCAGCAGGTCAAGATGGACGGGAAAATGGGAAAAACTGTTTTTT.